This T cell receptor beta chain is drawn from a study of T cell responses to AZD1222 COVID-19 vaccine. General study results and limits: Spike-specific TCR breadth and depth were elevated following two AZD1222 doses. In a largely white British group with more females than males, clonal diversity was possibly underestimated.

Turning to this clone: Its matching antigen is unknown.

Generated by immunoSEQ multiplex PCR, the TCRdb table keeps only in-frame clones and is missing some. The table lists approximately 84,000 clones, around 85% of them singletons. The germline CDR1 and CDR2 sequences are SGHRS and YFSETQ. The CDR3 sequence is 15 residues long. V shed 4 bases and J shed 4 bases, with 16 bases lying between them. This sequence joins TRBV5-1 and TRBJ2-3; a weak D match, TRBD1 (5 bases). The material was peripheral blood, obtained 28 days after the second AZD1222 dose. This TCR was recovered from an adult who received the AZD1222 COVID-19 vaccine. CDR3 protein: CASSPRQSFADTQYF. For the CDR3, the DNA is TGCGCCAGCAGCCCGCGACAGAGCTTCGCAGATACGCAGTATTTT.